A selection of T cell receptor beta chains follows, all from one sample in a study of cytomegalovirus exposure and HLA in healthy donors. Assay: immunoSEQ multiplex PCR; the TCRdb copy retains only in-frame clones and omits some. The profile covers about 180,000 clones, with 79% appearing a single time and roughly 0.76% taken by the ten largest. What was sequenced was PBMCs. All receptors come from a woman aged 40-49 years in good health and CMV-seronegative. Each CDR3 is given with its conserved first and last residue. The D gene is left open where the match is weak. A clone size is listed for some rows: how often the clone was seen (once, few, many), or a class if it is expanded.

d_gene: TRBD1; abundance: -; v_gene: TRBV6-1; j_gene: TRBJ1-3; CDR3nt: TGTGCCAGCAGTCTGGGGACAGGACTTGGAAACACCATATATTTT; CDR3aa: CASSLGTGLGNTIYF
d_gene: TRBD2; abundance: -; v_gene: TRBV19; j_gene: TRBJ2-1; CDR3nt: TGTGCCAGTAGTATCAAGCGGGGGGGCCGCAATGAGCAGTTCTTC; CDR3aa: CASSIKRGGRNEQFF
d_gene: TRBD2; abundance: -; v_gene: TRBV29-1; j_gene: TRBJ2-3; CDR3nt: TGCAGCGTTGATCCTCCAGCGGGGGGGTCAGATACGCAGTATTTT; CDR3aa: CSVDPPAGGSDTQYF
d_gene: TRBD1; abundance: -; v_gene: TRBV28; j_gene: TRBJ2-7; CDR3nt: TGTGCCAGCAGTACGCCGTCGACAGGGGATGGGGAGCAGTACTTC; CDR3aa: CASSTPSTGDGEQYF
d_gene: -; abundance: -; v_gene: TRBV7-9; j_gene: TRBJ2-7; CDR3nt: TGTGCCAGCGCCGAGGCGGAGCAGTACTTC; CDR3aa: CASAEAEQYF
d_gene: TRBD2; abundance: -; v_gene: TRBV11-3; j_gene: TRBJ2-1; CDR3nt: TGTGCCAGCAGCTTTACTAGCGGCCACAATGAGCAGTTCTTC; CDR3aa: CASSFTSGHNEQFF
d_gene: -; abundance: -; v_gene: TRBV5-4; j_gene: TRBJ1-2; CDR3nt: TGTGCCAGCAGCTTGGCAGGGGATGGCTACACCTTC; CDR3aa: CASSLAGDGYTF
d_gene: -; abundance: few; v_gene: TRBV5-6; j_gene: TRBJ2-3; CDR3nt: TGTGCCAGCAGCGGAGGTCCAGATACGCAGTATTTT; CDR3aa: CASSGGPDTQYF
d_gene: -; abundance: once; v_gene: TRBV15; j_gene: TRBJ2-3; CDR3nt: TGTGCCACCAGCAGAGATCTGGGTAGCGGCTCAGATACGCAGTATTTT; CDR3aa: CATSRDLGSGSDTQYF
d_gene: -; abundance: -; v_gene: TRBV2; j_gene: TRBJ2-5; CDR3nt: TGTGCCAGCAGTGCCCAGGGTATGCAAGGGGAGACCCAGTACTTC; CDR3aa: CASSAQGMQGETQYF
d_gene: -; abundance: few; v_gene: TRBV29-1; j_gene: TRBJ1-1; CDR3nt: TGCAGCGTTGGCGATAGTGAAGCTTTCTTT; CDR3aa: CSVGDSEAFF
d_gene: -; abundance: few; v_gene: TRBV11-3; j_gene: TRBJ1-6; CDR3nt: TGTGCCAGCAGCATCAGGGGTGGGGGATCACCCCTCCACTTT; CDR3aa: CASSIRGGGSPLHF
d_gene: TRBD1; abundance: -; v_gene: TRBV2; j_gene: TRBJ2-1; CDR3nt: TGTGCCAGCAGCACGGGACAGTACAATGAGCAGTTCTTC; CDR3aa: CASSTGQYNEQFF
d_gene: -; abundance: -; v_gene: TRBV6-1; j_gene: TRBJ1-1; CDR3nt: TGTGCCAGCAGTCGGACCAGGGGCACTGAAGCTTTCTTT; CDR3aa: CASSRTRGTEAFF
d_gene: TRBD2; abundance: -; v_gene: TRBV7-9; j_gene: TRBJ2-2; CDR3nt: TGTGCCAGCACCGGGGGGTTAGCTAACACCGGGGAGCTGTTTTTT; CDR3aa: CASTGGLANTGELFF
d_gene: TRBD1; abundance: -; v_gene: TRBV7-2; j_gene: TRBJ1-1; CDR3nt: TGTGCCAGCAGGCGGGGGGGGACAGGGGAGAACACTGAAGCTTTCTTT; CDR3aa: CASRRGGTGENTEAFF
d_gene: TRBD1; abundance: few; v_gene: TRBV7-8; j_gene: TRBJ1-2; CDR3nt: TGTGCCAGCAGCTGGACAGGGGGCGGTAATGGCTACACCTTC; CDR3aa: CASSWTGGGNGYTF
d_gene: -; abundance: -; v_gene: TRBV18; j_gene: TRBJ2-3; CDR3nt: TGTGCCAGCTCACCAGACACCACAGATACGCAGTATTTT; CDR3aa: CASSPDTTDTQYF
d_gene: -; abundance: -; v_gene: TRBV6-1; j_gene: TRBJ1-3; CDR3nt: TGTGCCAGCAGTGAAGATCGGGGGGGAGGAAACACCATATATTTT; CDR3aa: CASSEDRGGGNTIYF
d_gene: -; abundance: -; v_gene: TRBV29-1; j_gene: TRBJ2-1; CDR3nt: TGCAGCGTTGCATCGACAGCCAATGAGCAGTTCTTC; CDR3aa: CSVASTANEQFF
d_gene: TRBD1; abundance: -; v_gene: TRBV5-1; j_gene: TRBJ2-1; CDR3nt: TGCGCCAGCAGCTACCAAGGGACAGGGAACAATGAGCAGTTCTTC; CDR3aa: CASSYQGTGNNEQFF
d_gene: TRBD1; abundance: -; v_gene: TRBV5-1; j_gene: TRBJ1-2; CDR3nt: TGCGCCAGCAGCTTAAGCTCCTTACCGACAGGGGTTAGTGGCTACACCTTC; CDR3aa: CASSLSSLPTGVSGYTF
d_gene: TRBD2; abundance: -; v_gene: TRBV2; j_gene: TRBJ2-1; CDR3nt: TGTGCCAGCAGTCGGACTAGCGGGAGTGGGAATGAGCAGTTCTTC; CDR3aa: CASSRTSGSGNEQFF
d_gene: -; abundance: few; v_gene: TRBV9; j_gene: TRBJ1-5; CDR3nt: TGTGCCAGCAGCGCTGGACAGAATAGCAATCAGCCCCAGCATTTT; CDR3aa: CASSAGQNSNQPQHF
d_gene: TRBD1; abundance: -; v_gene: TRBV7-2; j_gene: TRBJ2-2; CDR3nt: TGTGCCAGCAGCTTACGGGACAGGGGGCGGACCGGGGAGCTGTTTTTT; CDR3aa: CASSLRDRGRTGELFF
d_gene: -; abundance: -; v_gene: TRBV5-4; j_gene: TRBJ1-1; CDR3nt: TGTGCCAGCAGCTTGGCTGGTGGGGGCGGCACTGAAGCTTTCTTT; CDR3aa: CASSLAGGGGTEAFF
d_gene: TRBD1; abundance: -; v_gene: TRBV29-1; j_gene: TRBJ1-4; CDR3nt: TGCAGCGCCGCACCGGGACAGGGGTATGAAAAACTGTTTTTT; CDR3aa: CSAAPGQGYEKLFF
d_gene: TRBD2; abundance: -; v_gene: TRBV6-1; j_gene: TRBJ2-5; CDR3nt: TGTGCCAGCAGTGGGAAAACTAGCGCAAATCTGGAGACCCAGTACTTC; CDR3aa: CASSGKTSANLETQYF
d_gene: -; abundance: once; v_gene: TRBV7-8; j_gene: TRBJ2-6; CDR3nt: TGTGCCAGCAGCTTAGCCTTAAAAGCGGTGGCAGCTGGGGCCAACGTCCTGACTTTC; CDR3aa: CASSLALKAVAAGANVLTF
d_gene: -; abundance: -; v_gene: TRBV29-1; j_gene: TRBJ1-3; CDR3nt: TGCAGCGTTGAAGATGCTATGGGGGGCTCTGGAAACACCATATATTTT; CDR3aa: CSVEDAMGGSGNTIYF
d_gene: TRBD1; abundance: -; v_gene: TRBV4-1; j_gene: TRBJ1-5; CDR3nt: TGCGCCAGCAGCCAAGTGGAGACAGGGGGGGAGCCCCAGCATTTT; CDR3aa: CASSQVETGGEPQHF
d_gene: TRBD2; abundance: -; v_gene: TRBV29-1; j_gene: TRBJ2-7; CDR3nt: TGCAGCGTACCCGGGACTAGCGGGAGTTCCTACGAGCAGTACTTC; CDR3aa: CSVPGTSGSSYEQYF
d_gene: -; abundance: few; v_gene: TRBV6-5; j_gene: TRBJ2-7; CDR3nt: TGTGCCAGCAGTTACACAGGGCCCTACGAGCAGTACTTC; CDR3aa: CASSYTGPYEQYF
d_gene: -; abundance: -; v_gene: TRBV10-3; j_gene: TRBJ1-2; CDR3nt: TGTGCCATCAGTTCAGACAGCTATGGCTACACCTTC; CDR3aa: CAISSDSYGYTF
d_gene: -; abundance: -; v_gene: TRBV6-5; j_gene: TRBJ2-7; CDR3nt: TGTGCCAGCAGGACCGGGAGCGAGCAGTACTTC; CDR3aa: CASRTGSEQYF
d_gene: -; abundance: once; v_gene: TRBV5-1; j_gene: TRBJ1-1; CDR3nt: TGCGCCAGCAGCTTGTTGGCAGGGGCGACGAACACTGAAGCTTTCTTT; CDR3aa: CASSLLAGATNTEAFF
d_gene: -; abundance: once; v_gene: TRBV21-1; j_gene: TRBJ1-1; CDR3nt: TGTGCCAGCCGCGCGGGCTCGGGATTGAACACTGAAGCTTTCTTT; CDR3aa: CASRAGSGLNTEAFF
d_gene: TRBD1; abundance: -; v_gene: TRBV25-1; j_gene: TRBJ2-1; CDR3nt: TGTGCCAGCAGTGACCGGGGGACAGGGCCGTACAATGAGCAGTTCTTC; CDR3aa: CASSDRGTGPYNEQFF
d_gene: -; abundance: once; v_gene: TRBV7-2; j_gene: TRBJ2-3; CDR3nt: TGTGCCAGCAGCCCCAGGGCCACAGATACGCAGTATTTT; CDR3aa: CASSPRATDTQYF
d_gene: TRBD1; abundance: -; v_gene: TRBV19; j_gene: TRBJ1-5; CDR3nt: TGTGCCAGTACTCCCGGTTTCGACAGGGGCAATCAGCCCCAGCATTTT; CDR3aa: CASTPGFDRGNQPQHF
d_gene: -; abundance: -; v_gene: TRBV7-9; j_gene: TRBJ2-1; CDR3nt: TGTGCCAGCAGGTTCAAGCAGGTTTCCTACAATGAGCAGTTCTTC; CDR3aa: CASRFKQVSYNEQFF
d_gene: TRBD1; abundance: -; v_gene: TRBV9; j_gene: TRBJ2-7; CDR3nt: TGTGCCAGCAGCTCTCGCGGGACAGGGACTTACGAGCAGTACTTC; CDR3aa: CASSSRGTGTYEQYF
d_gene: -; abundance: once; v_gene: TRBV7-6; j_gene: TRBJ2-3; CDR3nt: TGTGCCAGCAGCTGGGTCACGGGGGGCGTCTCTAGCACAGATACGCAGTATTTT; CDR3aa: CASSWVTGGVSSTDTQYF
d_gene: -; abundance: -; v_gene: TRBV7-6; j_gene: TRBJ2-1; CDR3nt: TGTGCCAGCAGCCGGTTCTTCGCTGAGCAGTTCTTC; CDR3aa: CASSRFFAEQFF
d_gene: TRBD1; abundance: -; v_gene: TRBV5-1; j_gene: TRBJ2-3; CDR3nt: TGCGCCAGCAGCGTGGAACAGGGGAGCACAGATACGCAGTATTTT; CDR3aa: CASSVEQGSTDTQYF
d_gene: TRBD1; abundance: -; v_gene: TRBV11-2; j_gene: TRBJ1-5; CDR3nt: TGTGCCAGCAGTTGGACAGGCGCGAGCAATCAGCCCCAGCATTTT; CDR3aa: CASSWTGASNQPQHF
d_gene: TRBD2; abundance: -; v_gene: TRBV5-1; j_gene: TRBJ2-1; CDR3nt: TGCGCCAGCAGCTTGGTCTCTAGCGGGGGGGCCAGAAACAATGAGCAGTTCTTC; CDR3aa: CASSLVSSGGARNNEQFF
d_gene: -; abundance: -; v_gene: TRBV29-1; j_gene: TRBJ2-7; CDR3nt: TGCAGCGTACCCTGGGGCGGAGTGCAGTACTTC; CDR3aa: CSVPWGGVQYF
d_gene: -; abundance: -; v_gene: TRBV7-6; j_gene: TRBJ2-2; CDR3nt: TGTGCCAGCAGCCCCCTGGAGGTAGCGACCGGGGAGCTGTTTTTT; CDR3aa: CASSPLEVATGELFF
d_gene: TRBD2; abundance: -; v_gene: TRBV5-1; j_gene: TRBJ2-7; CDR3nt: TGCGCCAGCAGCTTGGTAGCGGGACTTACCTACGAGCAGTACTTC; CDR3aa: CASSLVAGLTYEQYF
d_gene: -; abundance: once; v_gene: TRBV5-4; j_gene: TRBJ1-1; CDR3nt: TGTGCCAGCAGCCGGGCGGGCAGGGGAAACACTGAAGCTTTCTTT; CDR3aa: CASSRAGRGNTEAFF
d_gene: -; abundance: -; v_gene: TRBV2; j_gene: TRBJ2-5; CDR3nt: TGTGCCAGCCCCGGAGCGAGGGGGAGTGAGCAGTACTTC; CDR3aa: CASPGARGSEQYF
d_gene: TRBD2; abundance: once; v_gene: TRBV7-3; j_gene: TRBJ2-1; CDR3nt: TGTGCCAGCAGCACGGGGGGAGGGAACGATGAGCAGTTCTTC; CDR3aa: CASSTGGGNDEQFF
d_gene: TRBD1; abundance: -; v_gene: TRBV7-2; j_gene: TRBJ2-5; CDR3nt: TGTGCCAGCAGCAGGCGGACAGGGGGCGGTAAAGAGACCCAGTACTTC; CDR3aa: CASSRRTGGGKETQYF
d_gene: TRBD1; abundance: -; v_gene: TRBV7-8; j_gene: TRBJ2-2; CDR3nt: TGTGCCAGCAGCCCTCAAGGGGTCCGGGACAGGGTAACCGGGGAGCTGTTTTTT; CDR3aa: CASSPQGVRDRVTGELFF
d_gene: -; abundance: -; v_gene: TRBV5-1; j_gene: TRBJ2-5; CDR3nt: TGCGCCAGCAGCTTTTCACAGCTGCCCCAGTACTTC; CDR3aa: CASSFSQLPQYF
d_gene: -; abundance: -; v_gene: TRBV18; j_gene: TRBJ1-1; CDR3nt: TGTGCCAGCTCACCTCTACAGGGAGCCACTGAAGCTTTCTTT; CDR3aa: CASSPLQGATEAFF
d_gene: TRBD2; abundance: -; v_gene: TRBV5-1; j_gene: TRBJ2-7; CDR3nt: TGCGCCAGCAGCCTTAAAGCGGGGGGGGTATACGAGCAGTACTTC; CDR3aa: CASSLKAGGVYEQYF
d_gene: -; abundance: -; v_gene: TRBV6-1; j_gene: TRBJ1-5; CDR3nt: TGTGCCGGCAGTGAAGCCGCGGGGAGTCATCAGCCCCAGCATTTT; CDR3aa: CAGSEAAGSHQPQHF
d_gene: -; abundance: -; v_gene: TRBV2; j_gene: TRBJ1-3; CDR3nt: TGTGCCAGCAGCTGGGAGGGTTCTGGAAACACCATATATTTT; CDR3aa: CASSWEGSGNTIYF